The present TCR beta chain was sequenced within a study of control samples from healthy donors and cancer patients. Clones were sequenced by immunoSEQ multiplex PCR, and TCRdb holds only the in-frame ones, with some missing. Of some 82,000 clones in the sample, more than 70% are singletons; the top ten hold about a fifth. This CDR3 region has 16 residues. The V segment lost 0 bases and the J segment 3 bases; nucleotides outside the gene matches: 8. Per germline, CDR1 SGHKS and CDR2 YYEKEE (reference sequence). This chain joins TRBV5-5 and TRBJ2-7, with 8 bases that match TRBD1. Sequencing was done on a sample of blood. This TCR was sampled from a middle-aged man in good health. This CDR3 is CASSLGYGTGFYEQYF. In DNA form, the CDR3 reads TGTGCCAGCAGCTTGGGGTACGGGACAGGTTTCTACGAGCAGTACTTC.